This T cell receptor beta chain was observed in a study of T-cell reconstitution after alpha-beta-depleted transplantation in children. A few counts support this clonotype. Antigen specificity is unknown. Germline values: CDR1 KGHDR, CDR2 SFDVKD. The CDR3 loop spans 13 amino acids. V was trimmed by 0 bases and J by 9 bases, leaving 8 bases between them. The TCRbeta library was prepared with unique molecular identifiers. Via MiXCR, TCRdb re-called the PCR reads, giving one row per CDR3 protein. The profile covers hundreds of thousands of distinct CDR3 sequences, with about 17% appearing a single time and 29% taken by the ten largest. General study points: In patients about two months after transplant, alpha-beta T cells reportedly arose from several hundred expanded graft clones. T-cell numbers and diversity, one year after transplant, stemmed largely from T cells that were newly produced.

The V gene is TRBV24-1, the J gene TRBJ2-1, with D perhaps TRBD2 (5 bases). Specimen: PBMCs, mostly from graft donor cells, collected 360 days after TCRalphabeta/CD19-depleted stem cell transplant. This TCR was sampled from a boy in the first two years of life who had a stem cell transplant for Wiskott-Aldrich syndrome, so the T cells may come from the graft donor. The CDR3 sequence is CATSDLKAAEQFF. CDR3 DNA: TGTGCCACCAGTGATTTGAAAGCGGCTGAGCAGTTCTTC.